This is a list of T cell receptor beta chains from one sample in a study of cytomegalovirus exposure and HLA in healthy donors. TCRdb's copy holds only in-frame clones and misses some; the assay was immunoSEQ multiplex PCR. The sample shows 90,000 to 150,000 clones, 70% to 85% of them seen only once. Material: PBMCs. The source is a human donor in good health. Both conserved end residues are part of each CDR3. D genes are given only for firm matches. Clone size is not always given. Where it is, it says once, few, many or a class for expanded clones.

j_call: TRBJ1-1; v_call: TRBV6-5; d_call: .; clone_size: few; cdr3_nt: TGTGCCAGCAGTTACGGTGGGGGCGGTGGCACTGAAGCTTTCTTT; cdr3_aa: CASSYGGGGGTEAFF
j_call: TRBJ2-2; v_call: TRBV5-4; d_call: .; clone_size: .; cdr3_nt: TGTGCCAGCAGCCAAGAAGCGAGTTCCACCGGGGAGCTGTTTTTT; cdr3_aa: CASSQEASSTGELFF
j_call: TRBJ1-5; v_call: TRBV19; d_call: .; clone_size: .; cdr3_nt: TGTGCCAGTAGTAGGGCAGACAATCAGCCCCAGCATTTT; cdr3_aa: CASSRADNQPQHF
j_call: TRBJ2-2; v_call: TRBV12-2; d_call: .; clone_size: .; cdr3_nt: TGTGCAAGTCGCTCGGATACCGGACAGGCCACCAACCCAAGCCGGGGCGGGGAGCTGTTTTTT; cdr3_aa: CASRSDTGQATNPSRGGELFF
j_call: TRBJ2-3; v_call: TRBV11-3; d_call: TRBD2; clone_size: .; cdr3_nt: TGTGCCAGCAGCCCTTTGACTGGGAGCGGGGGTACGCAGTATTTT; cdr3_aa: CASSPLTGSGGTQYF
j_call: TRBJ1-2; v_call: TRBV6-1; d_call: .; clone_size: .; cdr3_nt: TGTGCCAGCAGGATCACAACGAACTATGGCTACACCTTC; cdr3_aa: CASRITTNYGYTF
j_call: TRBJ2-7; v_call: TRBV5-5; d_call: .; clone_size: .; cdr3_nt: TGTGCCGGCAGCTTATGGCAACCGTCCTACGAGCAGTACTTC; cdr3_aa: CAGSLWQPSYEQYF
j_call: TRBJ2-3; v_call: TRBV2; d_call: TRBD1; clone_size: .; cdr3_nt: TGTGCCAGCAGTGAAGAAGCGCAGGGGGCAGATACGCAGTATTTT; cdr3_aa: CASSEEAQGADTQYF
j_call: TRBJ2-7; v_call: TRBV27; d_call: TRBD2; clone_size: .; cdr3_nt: TGTGCCAGCAATCCCCTGAATATAGCGGGGAGGGTCTACGAGCAGTACTTC; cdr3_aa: CASNPLNIAGRVYEQYF
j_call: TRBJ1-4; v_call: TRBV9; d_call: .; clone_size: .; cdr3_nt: TGTGCCAGCAGCGGCCCAGATACCGGGACTTCTTTTGAAAAACTGTTTTTT; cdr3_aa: CASSGPDTGTSFEKLFF
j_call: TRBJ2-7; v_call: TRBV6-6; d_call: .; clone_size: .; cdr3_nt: TGTGCCAGCACCCTGTGGGTATCAGGCGAGCAGTACTTC; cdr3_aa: CASTLWVSGEQYF
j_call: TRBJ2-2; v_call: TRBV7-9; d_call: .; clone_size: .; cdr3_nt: TGTGCCAGCAGCTTAGTTCCAGCGAACACCGGGGAGCTGTTTTTT; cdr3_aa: CASSLVPANTGELFF
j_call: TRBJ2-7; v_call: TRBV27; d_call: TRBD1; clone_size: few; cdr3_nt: TGTGCCAGCAGCCGTATCCGGGACAGTAGCTCCTACGAGCAGTACTTC; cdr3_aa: CASSRIRDSSSYEQYF
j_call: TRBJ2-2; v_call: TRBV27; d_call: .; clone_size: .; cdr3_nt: TGTGCCAGCAGGACCAGGGAAAGGAACGGGGAGCTGTTTTTT; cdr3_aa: CASRTRERNGELFF
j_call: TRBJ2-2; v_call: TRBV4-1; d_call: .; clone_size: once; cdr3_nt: TGCGCCAGCAGCCAGGGACTGACGAACACCGGGGAGCTGTTTTTT; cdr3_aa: CASSQGLTNTGELFF
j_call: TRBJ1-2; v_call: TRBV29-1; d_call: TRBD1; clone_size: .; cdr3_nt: TGCAGCGCACGACAGGGGGGCGGCTACACCTTC; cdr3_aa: CSARQGGGYTF
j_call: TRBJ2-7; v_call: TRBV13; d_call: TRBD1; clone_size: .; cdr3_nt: TGTGCCAGCAGCCCTGGGACAGGGTTCGACGAGCAGTACTTC; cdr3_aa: CASSPGTGFDEQYF
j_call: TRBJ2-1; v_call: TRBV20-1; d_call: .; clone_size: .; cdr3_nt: TGCAGTCCCCAAATAGACAATGAGCAGTTCTTC; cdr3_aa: CSPQIDNEQFF
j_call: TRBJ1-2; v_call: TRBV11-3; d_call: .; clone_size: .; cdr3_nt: TGTGCCAGCAGCGCGGGTAGTCACTATGGCTACACCTTC; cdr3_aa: CASSAGSHYGYTF
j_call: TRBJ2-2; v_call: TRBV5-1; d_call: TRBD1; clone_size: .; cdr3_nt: TGCGCCAGCAGCATCGGGACAGGGAAATTTGGGGAGCTGTTTTTT; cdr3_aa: CASSIGTGKFGELFF
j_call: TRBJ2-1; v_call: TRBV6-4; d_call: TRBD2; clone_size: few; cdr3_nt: TGTGCCAGCACCAAGGGCAGCGGGAGTTCAGATGAGCAGTTCTTC; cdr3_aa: CASTKGSGSSDEQFF
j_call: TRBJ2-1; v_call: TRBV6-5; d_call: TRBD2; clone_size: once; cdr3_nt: TGTGCCAGCAGTTTCGGACTAGCGGGAGCAGCCCATGAGCAGTTCTTC; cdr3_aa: CASSFGLAGAAHEQFF
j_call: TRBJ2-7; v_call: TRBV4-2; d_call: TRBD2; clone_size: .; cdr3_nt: TGTGCCAGCAGCCAAGAAGAAGGGACTAGCGGGTCCCTTAGCTACGAGCAGTACTTC; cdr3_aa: CASSQEEGTSGSLSYEQYF
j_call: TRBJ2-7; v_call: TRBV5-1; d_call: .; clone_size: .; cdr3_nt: TGCGCCAGCAGCAGTGGAGACGGGAACGGCGAGCAGTACTTC; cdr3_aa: CASSSGDGNGEQYF
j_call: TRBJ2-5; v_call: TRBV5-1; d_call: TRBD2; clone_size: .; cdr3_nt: TGCGCCAGCAGAGTTGGGGGGGCTAGCGGGCTACAAGAGACCCAGTACTTC; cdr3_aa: CASRVGGASGLQETQYF
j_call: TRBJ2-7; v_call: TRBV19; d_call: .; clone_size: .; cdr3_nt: TGTGCCAGTAGGGATCCCCTCATTTCACAGGAGCAGTACTTC; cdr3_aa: CASRDPLISQEQYF
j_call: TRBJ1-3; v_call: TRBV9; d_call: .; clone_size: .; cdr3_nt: TGTGCCAGCAGCGTAGCTGAGGGGAGGGGTCCCCTCGGAAACACCATATATTTT; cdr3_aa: CASSVAEGRGPLGNTIYF
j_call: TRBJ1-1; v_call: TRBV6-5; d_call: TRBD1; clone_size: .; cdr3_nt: TGTGCCAGCAGTACAGGGGGCGCGGGCACTGAAGCTTTCTTT; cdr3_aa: CASSTGGAGTEAFF
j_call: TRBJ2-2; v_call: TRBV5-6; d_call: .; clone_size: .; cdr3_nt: TGTGCCAGCAGCCCGCGGGACAGTCTAGGCGGGGAGCTGTTTTTT; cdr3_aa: CASSPRDSLGGELFF
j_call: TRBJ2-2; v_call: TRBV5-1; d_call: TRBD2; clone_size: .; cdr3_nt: TGCGCCAGCAGCCCCTATAGCGGGAGCTCCCCCATCGGGGAGCTGTTTTTT; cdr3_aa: CASSPYSGSSPIGELFF
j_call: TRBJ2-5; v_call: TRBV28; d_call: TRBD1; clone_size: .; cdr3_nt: TGTGCCAGCAGTTACAGGGGGAGAGAGACCCAGTACTTC; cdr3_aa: CASSYRGRETQYF
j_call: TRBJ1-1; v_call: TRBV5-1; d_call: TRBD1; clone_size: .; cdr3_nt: TGCGCCAGCAGCCCGCCCGTCACAGGGGCGGGGACTGAAGCTTTCTTT; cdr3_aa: CASSPPVTGAGTEAFF
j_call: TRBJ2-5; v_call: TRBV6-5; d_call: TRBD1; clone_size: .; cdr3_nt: TGTGCCAGCAGCCCAAGGGGGACAGGGCAAGAGACCCAGTACTTC; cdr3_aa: CASSPRGTGQETQYF
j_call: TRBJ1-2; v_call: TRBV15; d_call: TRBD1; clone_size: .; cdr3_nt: TGTGCCACCAGCAGAGATCTTTTGACAGGGAACGGCTACACCTTC; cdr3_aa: CATSRDLLTGNGYTF
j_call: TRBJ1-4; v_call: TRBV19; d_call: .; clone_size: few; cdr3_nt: TGTGCCAGTAGTATAGTAGAGGGTGAAAAACTGTTTTTT; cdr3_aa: CASSIVEGEKLFF
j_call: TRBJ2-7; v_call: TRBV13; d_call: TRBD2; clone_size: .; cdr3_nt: TGTGCCAGCAGCTCCAGCGGACTAGCGGGATCCCCCTACGAGCAGTACTTC; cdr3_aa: CASSSSGLAGSPYEQYF
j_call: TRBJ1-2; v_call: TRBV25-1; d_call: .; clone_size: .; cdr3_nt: TGTGCCAGCAGTGTTCAGGGGTATGGCTACACCTTC; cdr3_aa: CASSVQGYGYTF
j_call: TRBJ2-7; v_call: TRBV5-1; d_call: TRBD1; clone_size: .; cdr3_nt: TGCGCCAGCAGCTTTGGGAATACGAAGGGGGCCGAGCAGTACTTC; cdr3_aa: CASSFGNTKGAEQYF
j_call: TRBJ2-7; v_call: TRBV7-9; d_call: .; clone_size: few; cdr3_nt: TGTGCCAGCAGCTTAAACCAGATCTCTTCTTTC; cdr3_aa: CASSLNQISSF
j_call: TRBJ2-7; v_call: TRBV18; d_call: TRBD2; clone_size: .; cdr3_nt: TGTGCCAGCTCACGACCGCTAGCGGGAACCCGCCACGAGCAGTACTTC; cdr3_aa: CASSRPLAGTRHEQYF
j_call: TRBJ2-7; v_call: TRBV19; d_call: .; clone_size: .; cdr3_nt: TGTGCCAGTAGTATTGCACCGAGCTCCTACGAGCAGTACTTC; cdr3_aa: CASSIAPSSYEQYF
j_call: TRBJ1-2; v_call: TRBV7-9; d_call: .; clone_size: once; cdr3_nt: TGTTCCAGCAGCTTAGATGGAGGTTACGACTACACCTTC; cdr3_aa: CSSSLDGGYDYTF
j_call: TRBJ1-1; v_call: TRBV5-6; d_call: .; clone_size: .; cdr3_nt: TGTGCCAGCAGTTATCCCGCACGGGAGAACACTGAAGCTTTCTTT; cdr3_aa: CASSYPARENTEAFF
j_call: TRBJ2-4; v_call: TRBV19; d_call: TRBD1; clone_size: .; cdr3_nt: TGTGCCAGTAGTGGGGCCCGGGACAGGGGAAACATTCAGTACTTC; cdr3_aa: CASSGARDRGNIQYF
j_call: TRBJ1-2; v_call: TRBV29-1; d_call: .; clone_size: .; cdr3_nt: TGCAGCGTTGTGGAGAACGGAGCCTACTATGGCTACACCTTC; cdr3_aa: CSVVENGAYYGYTF
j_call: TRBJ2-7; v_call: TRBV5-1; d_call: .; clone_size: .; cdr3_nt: TGCGCCAGCAGACAGGGATCCTACGAGCAGTACTTC; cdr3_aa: CASRQGSYEQYF
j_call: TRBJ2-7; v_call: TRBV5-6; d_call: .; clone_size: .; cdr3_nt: TGTGCCAGCAGCCTTCCGGGGGATGGCTACGAGCAGTACTTC; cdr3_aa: CASSLPGDGYEQYF
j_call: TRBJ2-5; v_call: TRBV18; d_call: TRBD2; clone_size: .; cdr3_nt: TGTGCCAGCTCACCATTAGGACTAGCGGATCAAGAGACCCAGTACTTC; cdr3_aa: CASSPLGLADQETQYF
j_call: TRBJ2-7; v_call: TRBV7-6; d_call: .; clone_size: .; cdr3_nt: TGTGCCAGCAGCCGAGAGGTATACGAGCAGTACTTC; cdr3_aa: CASSREVYEQYF
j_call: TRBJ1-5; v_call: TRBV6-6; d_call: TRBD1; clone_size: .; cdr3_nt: TGTGCCAGCAGAAGGGGGACAGGGGGCGGCAATCAGCCCCAGCATTTT; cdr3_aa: CASRRGTGGGNQPQHF
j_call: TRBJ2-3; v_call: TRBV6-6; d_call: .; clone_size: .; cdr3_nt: TGTGCCAGCAGCAAAAGCACAGATACGCAGTATTTT; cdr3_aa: CASSKSTDTQYF
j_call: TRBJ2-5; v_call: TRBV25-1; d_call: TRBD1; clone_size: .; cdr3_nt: TGTGCCAGCAGTGTGTCAGGGGGTGAGGTCCAGTACTTC; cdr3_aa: CASSVSGGEVQYF